This T cell receptor beta chain is drawn from a study of CD8+ T cells in alopecia areata. As regards this clone: The antigen remains unidentified.

Regarding the study as a whole: There were also resident alphabeta T cells of normal skin sequenced in scalp samples.

V lost 5 bases to trimming and J lost 7 bases; unmatched junction nucleotides: 11. The germline gives CDR1 SGHAT, CDR2 FQNNGV. CDR3 length equals 15 residues. Extracted RNA was reverse transcribed into cDNA, the sequencing template. Assay used: immunoSEQ multiplex PCR; TCRdb lists only in-frame clones, some missing. The sample yields some 150,000 clones, about 72% seen once. The sample here was CD8+ T cells sorted from blood, taken at week 0. The rearrangement links TRBV11-2 to TRBJ1-2; 9 bases line up with TRBD1. This TCR was sampled from a human donor with alopecia areata. The CDR3 loop reads CASSTPRTGVGGYTF. The CDR3 DNA is TGTGCCAGCAGCACCCCAAGGACAGGGGTAGGTGGCTACACCTTC.